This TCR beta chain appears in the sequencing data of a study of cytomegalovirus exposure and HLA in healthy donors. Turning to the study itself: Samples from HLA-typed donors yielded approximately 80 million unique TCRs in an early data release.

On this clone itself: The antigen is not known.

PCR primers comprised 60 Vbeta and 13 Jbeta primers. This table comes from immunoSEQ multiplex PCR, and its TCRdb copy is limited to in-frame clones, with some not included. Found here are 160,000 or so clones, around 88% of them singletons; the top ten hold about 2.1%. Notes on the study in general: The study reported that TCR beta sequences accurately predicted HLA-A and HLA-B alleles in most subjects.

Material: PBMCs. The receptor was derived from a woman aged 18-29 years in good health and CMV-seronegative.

CDR3 residues: CASSEAATAATNEKLFF. The CDR3 coding sequence is TGTGCCAGCAGTGAAGCTGCTACAGCTGCAACTAATGAAAAACTGTTTTTT. The V gene is TRBV6-1, the J gene TRBJ1-4, with D uncertain. V shed 0 bases and J shed 0 bases, with 11 bases lying between them. The CDR3 covers 17 residues. Germline V gene lookup returns CDR1 MNHNS and CDR2 SASEGT.